The source of this T cell receptor beta chain is a study of cytomegalovirus exposure and HLA in healthy donors (dated by TCRdb to about 2017). Study-level background: According to an earlier analysis of a few hundred of the donors, about 190 million T cells yielded 117 million unique TCR beta sequences and 250 to 350 Gb of sequence data. Roughly 300 gigabases of sequencing data and around 87 million unique TCR sequences were included in an early release covering several hundred HLA-typed donors. Of the roughly 400 genotyped donors, 81% fell in the genetic ancestry cluster associated with self-reported Caucasian donors. The aim of the study was to test whether cataloging public T cell receptors could identify signatures of past pathogen exposure. Using immunosequencing, the study profiled T cell repertoires from about 650 subjects and related those repertoires to cytomegalovirus serostatus. Besides the first cohort of hundreds of subjects, a separate validation cohort made up of 120 different subjects was used. To predict cytomegalovirus infection status, the study brought together high-throughput TCR immunosequencing, statistical association of individual TCRs with disease status, and machine learning. A later analysis re-examined previously published TCR beta repertoires from 610 or so donors and added high-resolution HLA genotyping to investigate patterns of TCR occurrence. Rather than drawing on any new phenotypic data, the later analysis identified candidate immune exposures from TCR beta sequences and the way those sequences occurred across donors. In an earlier analysis of 587 of the donors, high-throughput TCR beta sequencing was used to judge whether each TCR beta V gene segment behaved as functional or pseudogenic. Donor age, sex, ethnicity and CMV serostatus were compiled together with the repertoire data. Genome-wide SNP genotypes for about 65% of the 666 donors were used in a later genetic analysis, which treated that subset as a discovery cohort. All discovery cohort repertoires had been generated on a single sequencing platform. Both class I and class II loci were covered by HLA typing, at four-digit resolution. Typing coverage differed by locus: A, B, C, DRB1 and DQB1 were typed in roughly 629-640 donors, DQA1 in 500 to 550, DPA1 in 600 to 610, and DPB1 in 450 to 480. Roughly 5 DR-DQ haplotypes were handled as single units for association and clustering because linkage in the cohort was strong. On average, about 200,000 unique TCR beta nucleotide sequences were sequenced per donor among about 400 genotyped donors of the cohort, with roughly 20% of those sequences being non-productive. Study-wide conclusions, independent of this receptor: When HLA alleles, especially DR and DQ, strongly co-occurred, TCR associations were difficult to assign to individual alleles. Three of the identified cytomegalovirus-associated TCR beta chains were confirmed in vitro to be specific for cytomegalovirus antigens. The study listed 164 TCR beta chains as associated with cytomegalovirus. The only immune exposure information available for the cohort was CMV serostatus. A group of highly shared sequence variants was considered likely to be a technical artifact of the sequencing pipeline. A later analysis found that most CMV-associated TCR beta chains appeared HLA-restricted, with HLA associations seemingly driven largely by CMV exposure. The earlier analysis of almost 600 of the donors excluded roughly 16 rarely observed V segments, including chromosome 9 orphons, because counts were too low. According to a later analysis, parvovirus B19, influenza, CMV and Epstein-Barr virus appeared linked to several top co-occurrence clusters. Some IMGT-functional V segments, including TRBV6-2 and TRBV6-3, could not be told apart with the 87-base-pair reads, so those segments were excluded. The authors suggested that the approach could potentially be extended to other disease states and immunological phenotypes. According to a later analysis, TCR association rates differed among HLA loci, with DRB1 alleles showing the most associated TCRs and HLA-C alleles showing the fewest. Across donors, most TCR sequences were observed very rarely, whereas some public TCRs were present in many individuals. At a false discovery rate of 0.05, a later analysis linked 16,951 TCR beta sequences to specific HLA alleles. Linkage disequilibrium might explain the correlated functional status among segregating V segments, but an unknown experimental factor could not be excluded. An earlier analysis of around 500 of the donors showed that most TCR beta V segments appeared in productive rearrangements either about 90% or about 30% of the time, which broadly matched IMGT annotations. The cohort was sequenced for TCR beta chains only, and without alpha or paired-chain data the features that could be detected were limited. Cytomegalovirus status was reported to be diagnosed by the classifier with high specificity and sensitivity in both the original and validation cohorts. In a later genetic analysis, a missense DCLRE1C variant was associated with V-gene and J-gene trimming of TCR beta chains, and the association was replicated in an independent cohort. A further reported finding was that TCR beta sequences accurately predicted the HLA-A and HLA-B alleles for most subjects in the first cohort. A later analysis found that HLA-associated TCR beta chains were more clonally expanded and had lower generation probabilities than equally common non-associated chains. Because HLA typing was missing for some donors at each locus, association tests included only the typed subset. A later genetic analysis reported fewer N-insertions in productive TCRs among donors in an Asian-associated ancestry cluster than the roughly 700-donor mean. Presence/absence analyses assumed roughly uniform sequencing depth across donors, an assumption that may not hold.

After removal of 3 bases from V and 2 bases from J, the junction retains 10 bases not matched to a gene. Taken from cysteine to phenylalanine, the CDR3 has 19 residues. Just CDR3 DNA is preserved here, 57 bases in frame from base 1. For CDR1 and CDR2, the germline V gene (reference sequence) lists LNHNV and YYDKDF. The library was built by means of the immunoSEQ multiplex PCR assay. The multiplex PCR relied on a mix of 60 forward primers for TCR Vbeta segments and 13 reverse primers for TCR Jbeta segments. Amplification of the CDR3 region of rearranged TCR beta genes was performed with a multiplex PCR assay on genomic DNA. On the Illumina HiSeq System, the amplified TCR beta libraries were sequenced as 87-base-pair reads. Regarding the original processing steps: A later analysis counted tens of millions of unique TCR beta chains across the 550 to 800 repertoires, and about 10 million of these chains were shared by at least two donors. To remove PCR and sequencing errors, raw reads were error-corrected and collapsed into unique sequences using a nearest-neighbor algorithm that merged closely related sequences. CDR3 sequences were aligned to IMGT reference sequences to assign V, D and J gene segments. For a sequence to be retained, a match of at least six nucleotides to both a V gene segment and a J gene segment was required. A rearrangement was called productive if the CDR3 had no stop codons and remained in frame with V and J, and every other rearrangement was called non-productive. Following IMGT convention, CDR3 was defined as the stretch from the second conserved V-encoded cysteine up to the conserved J-encoded phenylalanine. Sequences without an unambiguous match to a single V gene segment were excluded from the earlier analysis of about 640 of the donors. An earlier analysis of just under 600 of the donors called V segments functional above 56.7% productive rearrangements and segregating when the between-donor standard deviation exceeded 5%. A statistical classification framework was developed to diagnose cytomegalovirus status using the catalog of TCR beta chain sequences. A later analysis assigned V and J genes by comparing TCR nucleotide sequences with IMGT/GENE-DB human TR gene sequences. Using the TCRdist pipeline, a later analysis assigned CDR3 sequences along with most-parsimonious VDJ recombination scenarios. In a later analysis, every TCR beta chain was defined by the combination of its CDR3 amino acid sequence and its V-gene family, and reads without a unique V-gene family were dropped. As a way to deal with suspected cross-contamination and a sequencing artifact, a later analysis dropped approximately 590 nucleotide sequences that were highly shared and had low generation probability. For each public chain, a later analysis derived a clonal expansion index from normalized ranks of inferred template counts within each repertoire. In a later analysis, generation probabilities were computed using a VDJ recombination model fitted to out-of-frame rearrangements, and the results were checked against IGoR. A later analysis scored TCR-TCR, TCR-HLA and TCR-CMV co-occurrence with hypergeometric tests, applying a repertoire-size bias correction to TCR pairs. To estimate false discovery rates, a later analysis permuted the HLA or CMV assignments 20 times. A later analysis grouped co-occurring TCRs with DBSCAN, adding TCRdist sequence similarity when clustering within HLA-allele-positive subsets. Co-occurrence clustering excluded repertoires with fewer than 30,000 or more than 120,000 public chains, plus five with anomalous nucleotide sharing. The table was pulled from immuneACCESS by TCRdb, which kept in-frame rearrangements only. Such tables lose some clones; where checked, under half of the loss comes from unresolved V genes, and the rest has no known cause. That table gives V, J and clone size, and the DNA gave D and trimming. In all, the sample holds 250,000 to 350,000 clones, and 80% to 90% of those were seen once. Clones ranked in the top ten supply 3.5% to 4% of the sample.

About this clone: Its antigen target is currently unknown. The sample holds no much larger clone one base away, and base qualities are not on file.

The cohort consisted of hundreds of healthy bone marrow donors. At the time of sampling, every cohort member was nominally healthy, though immune exposures that went unrecorded were likely present. The donor tested CMV seropositive, placing the donor among the 289 seropositive members of the cohort. A peripheral blood sample was collected from each donor, and TCR beta sequencing was performed on peripheral blood mononuclear cells. Genomic DNA extraction from the blood cell samples was performed with the Qiagen DNeasy Blood Extraction Kit. The sequenced sample was PBMCs. This receptor chain uses TRBV15 and TRBJ2-5; 15 of the junction bases match TRBD2. The TCR sequence derives from a man aged 40-55 years in good health and CMV-seropositive. CDR3 loop: CATSSPGTSGRPGQETQYF. The DNA sequence is TGTGCCACCAGCAGCCCCGGGACTAGCGGGAGGCCCGGGCAAGAGACCCAGTACTTC.